The present TCR beta chain was sequenced within a study of vaccination and CD4 T cells after COVID-19. Treatment indicated: approximately 9-day PBMC culture with coronavirus spike peptide pools or control peptides (ViraFEST assay). The study, taken as a whole, reports: There was no significant change from around 21 to 38 median reactive clonotypes.

The length of the CDR3 is 13 residues. Germline V lookup: CDR1 SNHLY, CDR2 FYNNEI. The ends were cut back, 2 bases at V and 10 bases at J, with 12 bases in the middle. As to this clonotype: The antigen remains unidentified.

Researchers used the Oncomine TCR Beta short-read assay to sequence DNA from cultured CD4+ T cells. TCRdb passed the PCR reads through MiXCR, listing each CDR3 protein once. Of approximately 21,000 distinct CDR3 sequences listed, 35% to 50% are singletons. This specimen was CD4+ T cells from blood, cultured in vitro, taken after SARS-CoV-2 vaccination. The chain links TRBV2 to TRBJ1-5; D not resolved. This clonotype was sampled from a human donor who had recovered from COVID-19. CDR3 sequence: CASSETRVVPQHF. As DNA, the CDR3 is TGTGCCAGCAGTGAAACGAGGGTAGTACCCCAGCATTTT.